This T cell receptor (beta chain) was captured by sequencing in a study of control samples from healthy donors and cancer patients. Germline CDR1 reads SGHAT; CDR2 reads FQNNGV. CDR3 length equals 16 residues. Trimming shortened V by 2 bases and J by 0 bases, and 14 bases separated the two germline ends. TCRdb keeps only in-frame clones here, not all; method: immunoSEQ multiplex PCR. The sample has roughly 73,000 clones; 85% to 95% are singletons. The sequence derives from a woman aged 60-75 years in good health. The sample comprised blood. The chain carries TRBV11-2 and TRBJ2-7, with D possibly TRBD1 on 5 matching bases. For the CDR3, the DNA is TGTGCCAGCAGCTTATTGCCAGGGCTCAACTCCTACGAGCAGTACTTC. Its protein product is CASSLLPGLNSYEQYF.